This TCR beta chain was sequenced for a study of shared clonotypes between healthy human individuals. Authors' analysis steps: Junction-only sequences produced by ImmunoSEQ had no quality scores, so filtering differed. TCRdb keeps only in-frame clones here, not all; method: immunoSEQ multiplex PCR. The DNA gave D and trimming, while V, J and clone size come from that table. The sample consists of roughly 380,000 clones, roughly 96% of them appearing once. Concerning this clone: Its target is not known.

Study conclusions and caveats: Generally, naive subsets came out with larger estimated richness than memory subsets.

The length of the CDR3 is 17 residues. Germline CDR1 and CDR2: MDHEN and SYDVKM. V was pared by 5 bases and J by 0 bases, with 11 bases of the junction left unmatched. Sequenced: memory CD8+ T cells sorted from blood. This sample's subset: CD45RO+ cells pooled with CCR7-negative TemRA cells. The gene calls are TRBV28 and TRBJ2-7; 9 nucleotides match TRBD1. The sequence was collected from a man aged 25 to 40 in good health. The CDR3 DNA reads TGTGCCAGCAGTCCGGGACAGGGTTTGAGGAGCTCCTACGAGCAGTACTTC. It codes for CASSPGQGLRSSYEQYF.